A single T cell receptor beta chain is shown here with its context. Its antigen specificity is not known. Base qualities are not at hand, and no much larger clone is one base apart. The CDR3 spans 16 residues, from the cysteine through the phenylalanine. This entry keeps only the CDR3 DNA: 48 bases, framed from base 1. Trimming takes 4 bases off V and 1 base off J; junction bases not matched to a gene: 9. Sequences MNHEY (CDR1) and SMNVEV (CDR2) are obtained from the germline V gene (reference sequence). This specimen's treatment or condition label, interpreted: 19 received Ad26.COV2.S at low or high dose, single or two shots; about 5 received placebo; per-sample allocation not given. For vaccine and placebo recipients, repertoires were sequenced using samples collected on day 63 after the first injection. Between 29 July and 7 August 2020, Cohort 1b enrolled about two dozen adults aged 18-55 years at one site in Boston, USA. As a vaccine, Ad26.COV2.S was a replication-incompetent adenovirus type 26 vector that expressed a prefusion-stabilized SARS-CoV-2 spike protein derived from the original Wuhan strain.

These data come from a study of Ad26.COV2.S vaccination and SARS-CoV-2 variants (TCRdb year 2021). Describing the broader study: Donors in the vaccine arm were drawn from COV1001, a multicentre, randomized, double-blind, placebo-controlled phase I-IIa trial testing Ad26.COV2.S in healthy adults. TCRbeta repertoire sequencing served as the tool for gauging how specific and how broad the SARS-CoV-2-reactive T cell receptors were following Ad26.COV2.S vaccination. Ad26.COV2.S was administered intramuscularly at 5 x 10^10 or 1 x 10^11 viral particles, either as a single shot or as two shots given 56 days apart. A total of around 32 samples were included in the TCR-sequenced set, comprising about 20 Ad26.COV2.S vaccine recipients, 5 placebo recipients and 8 SARS-CoV-2 convalescent individuals. Participants in the trial were split at random into five groups of five each, receiving low-dose or high-dose Ad26.COV2.S once or twice, or else placebo on both occasions. Blinding of investigators to trial group allocation was maintained during experiments and outcome assessment.

The immunoSEQ Assay was the method used to sequence TCRbeta CDR3 regions. After extraction, genomic DNA underwent amplification by bias-controlled multiplex PCR, followed by high-throughput sequencing. The authors processed their data as follows. To quantify the absolute abundance of every unique TCRbeta CDR3 region, sequences were collapsed and filtered. T cell fraction was estimated by normalization of TCRbeta template counts to usable DNA, with usable DNA being measured through amplification of reference genes present in all nucleated cells. Repertoire TCRs were annotated as SARS-CoV-2-specific when V gene, CDR3 amino acid sequence and J gene were exactly matched to a known reactive TCR set. The reference SARS-CoV-2 TCR set came from MIRA and was filtered for enrichment in COVID-19-positive ImmuneCODE repertoires, removing public or cross-reactive TCRs. Based on the MIRA antigens, annotated TCRs were further analysed at the level of specific ORF or position within ORF. Depth was the summed frequency of annotated unique rearrangements, while breadth was defined as annotated unique rearrangements over total unique productive rearrangements. TCR breadth was compared between groups using two-sided Wilcoxon rank-sum tests. TCRdb retrieved this table from immuneACCESS and kept in-frame rearrangements only. Not all clones are present; in checked studies, unresolved V genes account for under half, and no reason is known for the remainder. From that table come the V and J calls and clone size; the DNA was used to work out D and trimming. The sample includes fewer than 400,000 clones, with 90% observed a single time. Of the sample, 4.5% to 5.5% is held by the ten largest clones.

General study outcomes and caveats: After vaccination, spike-specific CD8+ and CD4+ T cell responses were reported to show substantial breadth. According to the authors, total T cell responses may have been underestimated by the TCR breadth and depth analyses. Compared with placebo recipients, Ad26.COV2.S recipients showed higher spike-specific TCR breadth (P = 0.0014). Non-spike TCR breadth was comparable between vaccine and placebo recipients, consistent with the vaccine containing only spike. The study was not powered for comparison of responses between vaccine doses or regimens.

The chain links TRBV27 with TRBJ1-1; 7 bases in the middle match TRBD1. This material consisted of peripheral blood, taken in a trial of Ad26.COV2.S vaccine versus placebo. This sequence originates from a person aged 18-65 years who received the Ad26.COV2.S COVID-19 vaccine or a placebo. The base sequence is TGTGCCAGCAGTTCGGACTTGGGGACAGCGAACACTGAAGCTTTCTTT. This sequence encodes CASSSDLGTANTEAFF.